A single sample is the source of the 17 T cell receptor beta chains below, sequenced in a study of blood T cell repertoires in COVID-19. Using immunoSEQ multiplex PCR, the repertoire was profiled, and TCRdb retains in-frame clones only, with some absent. The sample shows about 190,000 clones, approximately 90% of them seen only once. Input material: peripheral blood. All receptors come from a woman aged 40-49 years who had recovered from COVID-19.

This chain uses TRBV4-3 with TRBJ1-5; D ambiguous. This CDR3 is built from 15 residues. Germline V CDR1 and CDR2: LGHNA, YSLEER. The V gene lost 0 bases and the J gene lost 6 bases, with 12 bases spanning the gap. The CDR3 is CASSQDLGDRQPQHF. The CDR3, as DNA: TGCGCCAGCAGCCAAGATCTCGGGGATCGTCAGCCCCAGCATTTT.

The V gene is TRBV11-2, the J gene TRBJ2-3; a weak D match, TRBD2 (6 bases). This CDR3 contains 14 residues. Germline CDR1 and CDR2: SGHAT and FQNNGV. Deletions cut 5 bases from V and 5 bases from J, with 14 bases between. The CDR3 sequence is CASSPGLSGDTQYF. The CDR3 DNA follows: TGTGCCAGCAGCCCGGGACTTAGTGGAGATACGCAGTATTTT.

The rearrangement joins TRBV27 to TRBJ2-6; TRBD1 matches at 7 bases. The trim removed 7 bases at V and 0 bases at J, leaving 3 bases unmatched. This CDR3 is built from 15 residues. Germline V gene lookup returns CDR1 MNHEY and CDR2 SMNVEV (reference sequence). This chain's CDR3 is CASTGQNSGANVLTF. CDR3 bases: TGTGCCAGCACGGGACAGAACTCTGGGGCCAACGTCCTGACTTTC.

This clone has just a few counts. The chain recombines TRBV27 with TRBJ1-4; no reliable D call. This CDR3 is 16 amino acids long. Looked up from germline, CDR1 is MNHEY and CDR2 is SMNVEV (reference sequence). The V end lost 3 bases, the J end lost 0 bases, and 11 bases lay between the germline ends. CDR3 in amino acids: CASSFSQVATNEKLFF. CDR3 nucleotides: TGTGCCAGCAGTTTTTCCCAGGTAGCAACTAATGAAAAACTGTTTTTT.

The rearrangement joins TRBV6-5 to TRBJ1-1; D ambiguous. The CDR3 has 13 residues. The germline V and J ends were trimmed by 6 bases and 7 bases, with 15 bases remaining between them. Germline-derived CDR1 and CDR2 are MNHEY and SVGAGI. The CDR3 DNA follows: TGTGCCAGCAGCGTTAGGGAGCCGAATGAAGCTTTCTTT. This encodes CASSVREPNEAFF.

This clone was observed a few times. The J gene is TRBJ1-4, the V gene TRBV30; maybe TRBD1 (5 bases). Germline V gene lookup returns CDR1 GTSNPN and CDR2 SVGIG (reference sequence). V was trimmed by 2 bases and J by 12 bases, leaving 10 bases between them. This CDR3 has 11 residues. DNA of the CDR3: TGTGCCTGGAGTACCACGACAGAACTGTTTTTT. Amino acid sequence: CAWSTTTELFF.

This clone was seen more than once but under ten times. The gene calls are TRBV7-2 and TRBJ2-4; D uncertain. The CDR3 sequence is 16 residues long. The V gene lost 1 base and the J gene lost 0 bases, with 10 bases spanning the gap. The V gene's germline CDR1 is SGHTA and CDR2 FQGNSA. Here the CDR3 reads CASSLGGTLAKNIQYF. The CDR3 DNA reads TGTGCCAGCAGCTTAGGAGGAACCTTAGCCAAAAACATTCAGTACTTC.

J is TRBJ2-3 and V is TRBV19; TRBD2 aligns across 11 bases. The CDR3 covers 15 residues. Germline trimming cut 4 bases from V and 2 bases from J; bases unmatched to any gene: 2. In germline, CDR1 is LNHDA, CDR2 SQIVND (reference sequence). CDR3 nucleotides: TGTGCCAGTAGTAGACTAGCGGGGTACACAGATACGCAGTATTTT. It yields the protein CASSRLAGYTDTQYF.

This chain links TRBV7-6 with TRBJ1-2, with TRBD1 identical over 10 bases. Germline CDR1 SGHVS, CDR2 FNYEAQ. This CDR3 region has 14 residues. Germline trimming cut 1 base from V and 6 bases from J; bases unmatched to any gene: 2. The CDR3 here is CASSLVGTGDGYTF. The CDR3 DNA sequence: TGTGCCAGCAGCTTAGTGGGGACAGGGGATGGCTACACCTTC.

The chain combines TRBV12-3 or TRBV12-4 with TRBJ2-7, with D uncertain. This CDR3 has 13 residues. Trimming removed 4 bases at V and 3 bases at J, with 10 bases between. The CDR3 nucleotides are TGTGCCAGCAGTTGGGCAGCCAGCTACGAGCAGTACTTC. This gives the protein CASSWAASYEQYF.

V usage is TRBV5-1 and J usage is TRBJ2-2; 8 positions match TRBD2. Germline V gene sequence: CDR1 SGHRS, CDR2 YFSETQ. V was pared by 4 bases and J by 0 bases, with 5 bases of the junction left unmatched. This CDR3 is 16 amino acids long. The CDR3 sequence is CASSDTSGANTGELFF. In nucleotides, the CDR3 is TGCGCCAGCAGCGATACTAGCGGCGCGAACACCGGGGAGCTGTTTTTT.

This clone is medium-sized within its sample. This rearrangement joins TRBV7-8 to TRBJ1-2; no firm D call. Germline V lookup: CDR1 SGHVS, CDR2 FQNEAQ. The CDR3 runs 14 residues. With 5 bases removed from V and 4 bases from J, the gap between germline ends came to 14 bases. CDR3 in DNA: TGTGCCAGCAGCATCGGTTCTGCGGCCTATGGCTACACCTTC. Its translation is CASSIGSAAYGYTF.

The rearrangement joins TRBV3-1 (or the pseudogene TRBV3-2) to TRBJ1-6; 8 bases fit TRBD1. Per germline, CDR1 LGHDT and CDR2 YNNKEL (reference sequence). V lost 5 bases, J lost 9 bases, and 9 bases stayed unmatched. The CDR3 spans 15 residues. CDR3 coding DNA: TGTGCCAGCAGCACCCGGACAGGGCAAGGTTCACCCCTCCACTTT. The encoded protein is CASSTRTGQGSPLHF.

This clone was detected only a few times. V usage is TRBV7-2 and J usage is TRBJ2-5; weak D call: TRBD2 (6 bases). The CDR3 sequence is 15 residues long. CDR1 SGHTA and CDR2 FQGNSA come from the germline V gene. V was shortened by 5 bases and J by 5 bases, with 18 bases between the two germline ends. The CDR3 DNA is TGTGCCAGCAGCCCCGGCGGGGAAGACTATGAGACCCAGTACTTC. It specifies CASSPGGEDYETQYF.

CDR3 sequence: CASSPGLSSGDNNEQFF. CDR3 in DNA: TGTGCCAGCAGCCCTGGGCTATCTAGCGGGGATAACAATGAGCAGTTCTTC. The V call is TRBV11-3, the J call TRBJ2-1, with 9 bases matching TRBD2. Per germline, CDR1 SGHNT and CDR2 YENEEA. CDR3 size: 17 residues. After removal of 5 bases from V and 5 bases from J, the junction contained 13 bases not matched to a gene.

The chain has TRBV3-1 (or the pseudogene TRBV3-2) and TRBJ1-2; D might be TRBD1 (5 bases). The V end lost 4 bases, the J end lost 5 bases, and 14 bases lay between the germline ends. Germline V gene data show CDR1 as LGHDT and CDR2 as YNNKEL (reference sequence). This CDR3 is 14 amino acids long. DNA for the CDR3: TGTGCCAGCAGCCCCAGACAGTCTGGGTATGGCTACACCTTC. Translation: CASSPRQSGYGYTF.

This clone has only one observation. The V call is TRBV10-3, the J call TRBJ2-1; 9 bases are a match to TRBD1. The CDR3 consists of 14 residues. The junction had 7 bases not matched to a gene; V was cut back by 6 bases and J by 7 bases. The germline gives CDR1 ENHRY, CDR2 SYGVKD. CDR3 residues: CAIRPGQGKNEQFF. CDR3 coding DNA: TGTGCCATCAGACCGGGACAGGGTAAGAATGAGCAGTTCTTC.